Listed below are T cell receptor beta chains from one sample, sequenced in a study of human T cells and chemical hapten exposure. From the RACE reads, TCRdb called clonotypes with MiXCR, one entry per CDR3 protein. The sample lists about 360,000 distinct CDR3 sequences; approximately 5% were seen once. This sample comprised whole blood, obtained in connection with sensitization to the hapten diphenylcyclopropenone (DPC). The receptor set was obtained from a woman between 45 and 65 years old with alopecia areata. Some clones in this sample may be carry-over from other donors' samples. CDR3s include the opening cysteine and the closing phenylalanine or tryptophan. Each record gives: D gene, J gene, clone size, V gene, CDR3 protein, CDR3 DNA. D genes are given only for firm matches. Only part of the rows carry a size: once, few, many, or a class if the clone is expanded.

d_gene: .
j_gene: TRBJ2-1
abundance: few
v_gene: TRBV3-1
CDR3aa: CASSLSDRRGGEQFF
CDR3nt: TGTGCCAGCAGCCTATCAGACAGGCGGGGTGGGGAGCAGTTCTTC

d_gene: .
j_gene: TRBJ1-6
abundance: many
v_gene: TRBV3-1
CDR3aa: CASSLKGGNKSPLHF
CDR3nt: TGTGCCAGCAGCCTAAAGGGGGGGAACAAGTCACCCCTCCACTTT

d_gene: .
j_gene: TRBJ2-1
abundance: .
v_gene: TRBV6-2/TRBV6-3
CDR3aa: CASISLPQDEQFF
CDR3nt: TGTGCCAGCATTTCGCTCCCCCAAGATGAGCAGTTCTTC

d_gene: .
j_gene: TRBJ2-7
abundance: many
v_gene: TRBV2
CDR3aa: CASSEGGASSYEQYF
CDR3nt: TGTGCCAGCAGTGAGGGGGGCGCATCCTCCTACGAGCAGTACTTC

d_gene: .
j_gene: TRBJ1-1
abundance: many
v_gene: TRBV29-1
CDR3aa: CSVRRGADTEAFF
CDR3nt: TGCAGCGTTCGCAGGGGAGCGGACACTGAAGCTTTCTTT

d_gene: TRBD2
j_gene: TRBJ2-1
abundance: few
v_gene: TRBV12-3/TRBV12-4
CDR3aa: CASTGGPNEQFF
CDR3nt: TGTGCCAGTACGGGAGGGCCGAATGAGCAGTTCTTC

d_gene: .
j_gene: TRBJ1-1
abundance: many
v_gene: TRBV3-1
CDR3aa: CASSRATPNTEAFF
CDR3nt: TGTGCCAGCAGCCGCGCGACACCGAACACTGAAGCTTTCTTT

d_gene: .
j_gene: TRBJ2-2
abundance: .
v_gene: TRBV15
CDR3aa: CATSRGYTGELFF
CDR3nt: TGTGCCACCAGCAGAGGGTACACCGGGGAGCTGTTTTTT

d_gene: TRBD2
j_gene: TRBJ2-3
abundance: many
v_gene: TRBV5-6
CDR3aa: CASSSSGRAWADTQYF
CDR3nt: TGTGCCAGCAGCTCTAGCGGGAGGGCCTGGGCAGATACGCAGTATTTT

d_gene: .
j_gene: TRBJ2-3
abundance: .
v_gene: TRBV15
CDR3aa: CATRDSSADTQYF
CDR3nt: TGTGCCACCAGGGACTCATCAGCAGATACGCAGTATTTT

d_gene: .
j_gene: TRBJ2-3
abundance: .
v_gene: TRBV3-1
CDR3aa: CASSQDGVSTDTQYF
CDR3nt: TGTGCCAGCAGCCAAGATGGAGTCAGCACAGATACGCAGTATTTT

d_gene: .
j_gene: TRBJ1-1
abundance: many
v_gene: TRBV3-1
CDR3aa: CASSQRGVTEAFF
CDR3nt: TGTGCCAGCAGCCAAAGGGGAGTCACTGAAGCTTTCTTT

d_gene: .
j_gene: TRBJ2-5
abundance: many
v_gene: TRBV29-1
CDR3aa: CSALVHQETQYF
CDR3nt: TGCAGCGCACTAGTCCACCAAGAGACCCAGTACTTC

d_gene: .
j_gene: TRBJ2-2
abundance: few
v_gene: TRBV7-8
CDR3aa: CASSLVSTRELFF
CDR3nt: TGTGCCAGCAGCTTAGTTTCGACACGGGAGCTGTTTTTT

d_gene: .
j_gene: TRBJ1-1
abundance: many
v_gene: TRBV5-1
CDR3aa: CASSLVTGRVNTEAFF
CDR3nt: TGCGCCAGCAGCTTGGTTACAGGACGAGTGAACACTGAAGCTTTCTTT

d_gene: TRBD2
j_gene: TRBJ2-1
abundance: few
v_gene: TRBV20-1
CDR3aa: CSASPRVAGGFYNEQFF
CDR3nt: TGCAGTGCTAGCCCCCGGGTAGCGGGGGGGTTCTACAATGAGCAGTTCTTC

d_gene: .
j_gene: TRBJ1-1
abundance: .
v_gene: TRBV20-1
CDR3aa: CSARDEDSEAFF
CDR3nt: TGCAGTGCTAGAGATGAAGACTCCGAAGCTTTCTTT

d_gene: .
j_gene: TRBJ1-1
abundance: many
v_gene: TRBV5-1
CDR3aa: CASSQRTGPNTEAFF
CDR3nt: TGCGCCAGCAGCCAACGGACGGGGCCGAACACTGAAGCTTTCTTT